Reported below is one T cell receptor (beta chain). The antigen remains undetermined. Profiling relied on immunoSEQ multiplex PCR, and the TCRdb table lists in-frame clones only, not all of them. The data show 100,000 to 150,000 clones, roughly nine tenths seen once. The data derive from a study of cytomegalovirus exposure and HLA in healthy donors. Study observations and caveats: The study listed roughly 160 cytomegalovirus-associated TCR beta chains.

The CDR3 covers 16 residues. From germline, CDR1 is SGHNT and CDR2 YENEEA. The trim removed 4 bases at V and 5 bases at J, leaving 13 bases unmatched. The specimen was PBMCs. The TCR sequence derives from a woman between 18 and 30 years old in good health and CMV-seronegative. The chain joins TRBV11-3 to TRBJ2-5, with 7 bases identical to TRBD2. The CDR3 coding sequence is TGTGCCAGCAGCTCCAGACTAGCTAACTTACCGGAGACCCAGTACTTC. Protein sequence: CASSSRLANLPETQYF.